The 9 T cell receptor beta chains below come from one sample, sequenced in a study of blood T cell repertoires in COVID-19. The assay was immunoSEQ multiplex PCR, and TCRdb's table has in-frame clones only and misses some. Of about 280,000 clones in the sample, approximately 80% were seen once. The sequenced sample was PBMCs or T cells enriched from blood (not recorded which). These receptors originate from a man aged 35 to 55 who had been exposed to COVID-19.

The chain recombines TRBV10-3 with TRBJ2-5; TRBD1 matches 11 bases. With 0 bases clipped from V and 3 bases from J, the junction kept 9 bases outside the gene matches. The CDR3 runs to 18 residues. Germline assignment: CDR1 ENHRY and CDR2 SYGVKD. CDR3 protein: CAISESYRGGQGEETQYF. The CDR3, as DNA: TGTGCCATCAGTGAGTCGTATCGTGGGGGACAGGGGGAAGAGACCCAGTACTTC.

This sequence joins TRBV7-3 and TRBJ1-1; D may be TRBD1 (6 bases). The CDR3 sequence is 13 residues long. The V gene lost 6 bases and the J gene lost 6 bases, with 14 bases spanning the gap. The germline V gene encodes CDR1 SGHTA and CDR2 FQGTGA. CDR3 loop: CASRQGSEAEAFF. CDR3 nucleotides: TGTGCCAGCAGGCAGGGGAGTGAAGCTGAAGCTTTCTTT.

The V gene is TRBV7-3, the J gene TRBJ2-3, with D maybe TRBD2 (6 bases). The V end was cut by 6 bases, the J end by 0 bases, with 19 bases between. Germline V gene data show CDR1 as SGHTA and CDR2 as FQGTGA. The CDR3 length is 17 residues. CDR3 residues: CASRHKSSASSTDTQYF. Written as DNA, the CDR3 is TGTGCCAGCAGGCATAAATCTAGCGCGTCTAGCACAGATACGCAGTATTTT.

There are a few counts of this clone. This chain joins TRBV7-9 and TRBJ1-1, with a possible D match to TRBD1 (6 bases). The V gene's germline CDR1 is SEHNR and CDR2 FQNEAQ (reference sequence). V shed 3 bases and J shed 3 bases, with 17 bases lying between them. This CDR3 is 16 amino acids long. The CDR3 sequence: CASSFPGQGMDTEAFF. The CDR3 region has the DNA TGTGCCAGCAGCTTCCCTGGGCAGGGGATGGACACTGAAGCTTTCTTT.

The J gene is TRBJ2-5, the V gene TRBV6-9, with unresolved D. Deletions cut 11 bases from V and 5 bases from J, with 12 bases between. Germline-derived CDR1 and CDR2 are MNHGY and SVAAGI. This CDR3 comprises 11 residues. This chain's CDR3 is CAPGPSETQYF. The CDR3 DNA reads as TGTGCCCCGGGTCCTAGTGAGACCCAGTACTTC.

The chain links TRBV3-1 (or the pseudogene TRBV3-2) to TRBJ1-1, with TRBD1 matching over 7 bases. V trimming: 6 bases; J trimming: 5 bases; junction bases outside the gene matches: 6. The CDR3 runs to 13 residues. Germline assignment: CDR1 LGHDT and CDR2 YNNKEL (reference sequence). The CDR3 region has the DNA TGTGCCAGCAGACAGAACAGGGGAACTGAAGCTTTCTTT. Residues: CASRQNRGTEAFF.

This rearrangement joins TRBV5-1 to TRBJ1-1; 7 bases fit TRBD1. With V trimmed by 2 bases and J by 1 base, 2 bases remained unmatched. Germline CDR1 reads SGHRS; CDR2 reads YFSETQ. The CDR3 spans 14 residues. This chain's CDR3 is CASSFGQENTEAFF. The CDR3, as DNA: TGCGCCAGCAGCTTCGGACAGGAGAACACTGAAGCTTTCTTT.

The V and J genes are TRBV4-2 and TRBJ2-7; 14 nucleotides match TRBD2. CDR1 and CDR2 from the germline V gene are LGHNA and YNFKEQ. V shed 3 bases and J 6 bases; nucleotides not matched to a gene: 7. This CDR3 comprises 16 residues. This CDR3 is CASSQGLAGVEGEQYF. The CDR3 bases are TGTGCCAGCAGCCAGGGACTAGCGGGAGTGGAAGGCGAGCAGTACTTC.

The chain links TRBV28 to TRBJ1-5, with 7 nucleotides matching TRBD1. After removal of 4 bases from V and 7 bases from J, the junction contained 7 bases not matched to a gene. This CDR3 is built from 14 residues. Germline V gives CDR1 MDHEN, CDR2 SYDVKM. The CDR3 nucleotides read TGTGCCAGCAGTTCGAGGGGGCTAGGCCAGCCCCAGCATTTT. Amino acid sequence: CASSSRGLGQPQHF.